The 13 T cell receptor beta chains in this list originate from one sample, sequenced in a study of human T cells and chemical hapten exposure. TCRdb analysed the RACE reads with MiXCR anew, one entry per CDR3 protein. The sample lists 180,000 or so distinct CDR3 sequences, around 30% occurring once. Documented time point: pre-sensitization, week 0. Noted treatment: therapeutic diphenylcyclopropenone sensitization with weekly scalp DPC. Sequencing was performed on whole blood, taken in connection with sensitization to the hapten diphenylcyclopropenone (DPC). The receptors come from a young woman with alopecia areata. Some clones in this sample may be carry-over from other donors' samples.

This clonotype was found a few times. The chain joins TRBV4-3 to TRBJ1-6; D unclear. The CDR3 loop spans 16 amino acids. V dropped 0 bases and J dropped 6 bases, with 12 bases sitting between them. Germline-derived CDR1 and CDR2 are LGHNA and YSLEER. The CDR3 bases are TGCGCCAGCAGCCAAGATAACAGCGCCCTTAATTCACCCCTCCACTTT. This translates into CASSQDNSALNSPLHF.

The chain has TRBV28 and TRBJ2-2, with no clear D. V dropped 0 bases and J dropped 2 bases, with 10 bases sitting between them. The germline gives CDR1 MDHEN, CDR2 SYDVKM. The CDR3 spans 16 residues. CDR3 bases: TGTGCCAGCAGTTTATGGTTCAACAGTAACACCGGGGAGCTGTTTTTT. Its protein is CASSLWFNSNTGELFF.

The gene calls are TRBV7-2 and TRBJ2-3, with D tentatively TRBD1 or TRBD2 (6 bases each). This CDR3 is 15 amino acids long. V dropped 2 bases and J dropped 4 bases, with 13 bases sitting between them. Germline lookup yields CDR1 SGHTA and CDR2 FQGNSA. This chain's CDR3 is CASSLRGGRADTQYF. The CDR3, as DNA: TGTGCCAGCAGCTTAAGAGGGGGGCGTGCAGATACGCAGTATTTT.

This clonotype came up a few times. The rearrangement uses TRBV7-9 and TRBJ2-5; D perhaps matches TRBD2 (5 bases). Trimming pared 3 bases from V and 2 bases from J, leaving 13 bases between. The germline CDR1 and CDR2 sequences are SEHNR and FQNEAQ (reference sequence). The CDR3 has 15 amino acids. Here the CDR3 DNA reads TGTGCCAGCAGCTTCGGGGTTAGTGGGCAAGAGACCCAGTACTTC. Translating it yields CASSFGVSGQETQYF.

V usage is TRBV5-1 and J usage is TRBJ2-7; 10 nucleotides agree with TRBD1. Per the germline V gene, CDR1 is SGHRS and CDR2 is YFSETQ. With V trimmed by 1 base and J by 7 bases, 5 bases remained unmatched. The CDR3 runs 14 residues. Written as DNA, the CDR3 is TGCGCCAGCAGCTTGAGACAGGGGGCGAGGGAGCAGTACTTC. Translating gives CASSLRQGAREQYF.

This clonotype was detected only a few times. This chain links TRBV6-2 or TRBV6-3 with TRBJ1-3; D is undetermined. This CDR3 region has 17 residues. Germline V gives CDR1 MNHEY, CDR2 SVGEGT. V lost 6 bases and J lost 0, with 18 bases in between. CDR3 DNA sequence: TGTGCCAGCAGCCCGGACCGCGCCCCGATCTCTGGAAACACCATATATTTT. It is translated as CASSPDRAPISGNTIYF.

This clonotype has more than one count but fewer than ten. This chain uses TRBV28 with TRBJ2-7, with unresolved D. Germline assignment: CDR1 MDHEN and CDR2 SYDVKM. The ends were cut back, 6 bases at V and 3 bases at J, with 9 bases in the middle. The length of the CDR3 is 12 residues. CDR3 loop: CASRGQSYEQYF. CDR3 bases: TGTGCCAGCAGGGGCCAGAGCTACGAGCAGTACTTC.

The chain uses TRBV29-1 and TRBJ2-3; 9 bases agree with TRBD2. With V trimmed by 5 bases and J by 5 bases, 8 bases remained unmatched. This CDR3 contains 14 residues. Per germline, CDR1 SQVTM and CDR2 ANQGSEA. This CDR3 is CSVPAWTSEDTQYF. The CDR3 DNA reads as TGCAGCGTTCCCGCTTGGACTAGCGAAGATACGCAGTATTTT.

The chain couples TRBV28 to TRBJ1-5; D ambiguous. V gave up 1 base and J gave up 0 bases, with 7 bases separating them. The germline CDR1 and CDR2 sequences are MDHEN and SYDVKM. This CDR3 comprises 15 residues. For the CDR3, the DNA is TGTGCCAGCAGTTTATTGACAAATAGCAATCAGCCCCAGCATTTT. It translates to CASSLLTNSNQPQHF.

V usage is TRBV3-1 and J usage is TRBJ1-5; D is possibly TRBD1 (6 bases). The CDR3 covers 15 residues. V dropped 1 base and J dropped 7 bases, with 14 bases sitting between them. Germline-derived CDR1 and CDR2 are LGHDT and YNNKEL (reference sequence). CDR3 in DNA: TGTGCCAGCAGCCAAGTTTTGGGGGCGAACCAGCCCCAGCATTTT. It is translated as CASSQVLGANQPQHF.

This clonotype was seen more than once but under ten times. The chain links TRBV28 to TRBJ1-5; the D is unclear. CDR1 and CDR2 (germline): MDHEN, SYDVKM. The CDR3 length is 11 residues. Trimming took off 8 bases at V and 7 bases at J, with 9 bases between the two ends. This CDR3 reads CASSRYQPQHF. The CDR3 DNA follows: TGTGCCAGCTCCCGGTACCAGCCCCAGCATTTT.

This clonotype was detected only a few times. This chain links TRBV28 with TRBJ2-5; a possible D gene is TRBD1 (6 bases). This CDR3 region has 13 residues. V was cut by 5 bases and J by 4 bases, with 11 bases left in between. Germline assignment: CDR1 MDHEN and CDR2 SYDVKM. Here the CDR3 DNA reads TGTGCCAGCAGTAGTCTCAGGGGAGAGACCCAGTACTTC. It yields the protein CASSSLRGETQYF.

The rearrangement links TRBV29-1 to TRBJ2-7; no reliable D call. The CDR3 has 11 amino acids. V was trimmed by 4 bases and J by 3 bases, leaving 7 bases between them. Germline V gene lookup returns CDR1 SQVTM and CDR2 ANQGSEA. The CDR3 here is CSVGDRYEQYF. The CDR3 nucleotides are TGCAGCGTTGGGGATCGCTACGAGCAGTACTTC.